The T cell receptor (beta chain) under discussion was sequenced for a study of chemoradiotherapy in HPV16-positive cancers. Study findings and constraints: Candidate HPV-specific clones and E7-related TCR motifs grew in tumor during treatment.

Germline values: CDR1 MNHNS, CDR2 SASEGT. V lost 8 bases, J lost 1 base, and 11 bases lay in between. This CDR3 is built from 13 residues. Note on this clone: Its antigen is undetermined.

The protocol was immunoSEQ multiplex PCR, while the TCRdb copy is restricted to in-frame clones and leaves out a portion. The table records approximately 5,000 clones, about 67% of them present only once. This specimen consisted of tumor tissue, obtained from a patient who underwent chemoradiotherapy. This rearrangement joins TRBV6-1 to TRBJ2-5, with unresolved D. This clonotype was obtained from a human donor with HPV-associated anogenital cancer. The DNA for the CDR3 is TGTGCCAGCCACAGAGAGTCCCAAGAGACCCAGTACTTC. This sequence encodes CASHRESQETQYF.